This is a list of T cell receptor beta chains from one sample in a study of blood T cells in healthy people across ages. TCRdb fed the 5' RACE reads into MiXCR, producing one record per CDR3 protein. The sample has over 1,300,000 distinct CDR3 sequences; approximately 59% are singletons. The sequencing sample was made of blood. Source of these receptors: a man aged 18 to 29 in good health. CDR3s include the opening cysteine and the closing phenylalanine or tryptophan. Each record gives: clone size, J gene, D gene, V gene, CDR3 DNA, CDR3 protein. D genes are given only for firm matches. Clone size is given for some rows only: seen once, a few or many times, or a class if the clone is expanded.

abundance: .; j_gene: TRBJ2-4; d_gene: TRBD2; v_gene: TRBV7-9; CDR3nt: TGTGCCAGCAGCTACCTAGCGGGAGGAGATTACATTCAGTACTTC; CDR3aa: CASSYLAGGDYIQYF
abundance: once; j_gene: TRBJ2-2; d_gene: .; v_gene: TRBV24-1; CDR3nt: TGTGCCACCGGGTGGCAGAAGAACACCGGGGAGCTGTTTTTT; CDR3aa: CATGWQKNTGELFF
abundance: many; j_gene: TRBJ2-3; d_gene: .; v_gene: TRBV4-3; CDR3nt: TGCGCCAGCAGCCAAGGTGGCGCGGGTACGCAGTATTTT; CDR3aa: CASSQGGAGTQYF
abundance: .; j_gene: TRBJ2-5; d_gene: .; v_gene: TRBV6-5; CDR3nt: TGTGCCAGCACCTCAGTGGTCGGTGAGGGAGAGACCCAGTACTTC; CDR3aa: CASTSVVGEGETQYF
abundance: .; j_gene: TRBJ2-5; d_gene: TRBD2; v_gene: TRBV6-5; CDR3nt: TGTGCCAGCAGTTACGCCCCGTTCCTCACTAGCGGGGGGGTTGATGAGACCCAGTACTTC; CDR3aa: CASSYAPFLTSGGVDETQYF
abundance: .; j_gene: TRBJ2-7; d_gene: .; v_gene: TRBV20-1; CDR3nt: TGCAGTGCTAGAGATAGGGAGAGCTCCTACGAGCAGTACTTC; CDR3aa: CSARDRESSYEQYF
abundance: .; j_gene: TRBJ1-2; d_gene: .; v_gene: TRBV30; CDR3nt: TGTGCCTGGAGTGTACGGGACGGAACCAACTATGGCTACACCTTC; CDR3aa: CAWSVRDGTNYGYTF
abundance: few; j_gene: TRBJ1-5; d_gene: .; v_gene: TRBV5-6; CDR3nt: TGTGCCAGCAGCTTGCCAGTGCTCGAGCATCAGCCCCAGCATTTT; CDR3aa: CASSLPVLEHQPQHF
abundance: .; j_gene: TRBJ1-1; d_gene: .; v_gene: TRBV5-1; CDR3nt: TGCGCCAGCAGCTCGGCGTTTGGGACTGAAGCTTTCTTT; CDR3aa: CASSSAFGTEAFF
abundance: .; j_gene: TRBJ1-6; d_gene: .; v_gene: TRBV27; CDR3nt: TGTGCCAGCAGTTTAACCCCCAGGACGGGACGACTCCAGGATTCACCCCTCCACTTT; CDR3aa: CASSLTPRTGRLQDSPLHF
abundance: few; j_gene: TRBJ2-7; d_gene: TRBD1; v_gene: TRBV27; CDR3nt: TGTGCCAGCAGTTCCGGACAGGGTGTAAATTACGAGCAGTACTTC; CDR3aa: CASSSGQGVNYEQYF
abundance: .; j_gene: TRBJ2-7; d_gene: TRBD1; v_gene: TRBV29-1; CDR3nt: TGCAGCGTTGGCGTTGACGGACAGGGGGGGGAGCAGTACTTC; CDR3aa: CSVGVDGQGGEQYF
abundance: few; j_gene: TRBJ2-5; d_gene: .; v_gene: TRBV4-1; CDR3nt: TGCGCCAGCAGCCGTCGAGCAACACAAGAGACCCAGTACTTC; CDR3aa: CASSRRATQETQYF
abundance: .; j_gene: TRBJ2-7; d_gene: .; v_gene: TRBV15; CDR3nt: TGTGCCACCAGCTTCCCGTTTTCCGGGTACGAGCAGTACTTC; CDR3aa: CATSFPFSGYEQYF